Below are 22 T cell receptor beta chains sequenced from a single sample in a study of blood T cells in healthy people across ages (dated by TCRdb to the mid-2010s). The library was generated by 5' RACE. The reads were generated on an Illumina HiSeq 2500. The second PCR ran for about 7 to 11 cycles and used a J-beta primer mix along with a sample-barcoded 5' primer. TCRdb reprocessed the public reads (quality trimming at Q25 with fastp, clone calling with MiXCR) and kept in-frame beta chains. Here each entry gathers all rows of one CDR3 protein and keeps the most common genes and DNA. The sample contains 1.5 million to 2 million distinct CDR3 sequences, around 48% of them found a single time. Roughly 2% of the sample is held by the ten biggest clonotypes. Sequenced: blood. The source of these receptors is a woman aged 40 to 50 in good health.

The V gene is TRBV20-1, the J gene TRBJ1-1; D remains unclear. Trimming stripped 5 bases from V and 0 bases from J, with 13 bases between. This CDR3 region has 14 residues. Germline CDR1 reads DFQATT; CDR2 reads SNEGSKA (reference sequence). This CDR3 reads CSAYSQVMNTEAFF. The DNA for the CDR3 is TGCAGTGCTTACTCTCAGGTCATGAACACTGAAGCTTTCTTT.

This rearrangement joins TRBV20-1 to TRBJ2-3; a possible D gene is TRBD2 (6 bases). CDR3 size: 13 residues. Germline CDR1 is DFQATT and CDR2 is SNEGSKA (reference sequence). The V gene lost 5 bases and the J gene lost 6 bases, with 15 bases spanning the gap. The CDR3 loop is CSAYRAGTDTQYF. The CDR3 DNA sequence: TGCAGTGCTTACCGCGCGGGGACCGATACGCAGTATTTT.

The chain uses TRBV6-2 or TRBV6-3 and TRBJ2-7, with D uncertain. There are 16 residues in the CDR3. Trimming stripped 7 bases from V and 0 bases from J, with 19 bases between. Germline V lookup: CDR1 MNHEY, CDR2 SVGEGT. The CDR3 loop is CASKTVAGLSSYEQYF. CDR3 bases: TGTGCCAGCAAAACGGTCGCAGGTCTAAGCTCCTACGAGCAGTACTTC.

This chain joins TRBV2 and TRBJ1-2; TRBD1 agrees at 9 bases. Germline loops: CDR1 SNHLY, CDR2 FYNNEI. Unmatched junction bases numbered 9, after V lost 5 bases and J lost 2 bases. This CDR3 has 16 residues. CDR3 nucleotides: TGTGCCAGCAGTAAAGGACAGGGGTTGAAGAACTATGGCTACACCTTC. Protein: CASSKGQGLKNYGYTF. Looking up the rest from reference TRBV2 and TRBJ1-2 gives the full variable domain: EPEVTQTPSHQVTQMGQEVILRCVPISNHLYFYWYRQILGQKVEFLVSFYNNEISEKSEIFDDQFSVERPDGSNFTLKIRSTKLEDSAMYFCASSKGQGLKNYGYTFGSGTRLTVV.

This clonotype was observed a few times. This chain connects TRBV7-9 to TRBJ2-5; no reliable D call. This CDR3 has 16 amino acids. The germline V gene encodes CDR1 SEHNR and CDR2 FQNEAQ (reference sequence). The V gene lost 3 bases and the J gene lost 2 bases, with 16 bases spanning the gap. The CDR3 nucleotides are TGTGCCAGCAGCTTGATTCTTTTAGGGATACAAGAGACCCAGTACTTC. It translates to CASSLILLGIQETQYF.

This clonotype was counted only a few times. Compared with germline, one end of the junction differs, possibly owing to a read error. This chain uses TRBV5-1 with TRBJ1-1; D is perhaps TRBD1 (6 bases). Germline CDR1 reads SGHRS; CDR2 reads YFSETQ. The CDR3 is 13 residues long. CDR3 nucleotides: TGTGCCAGCAGCTTGAGGGGGGTCACTGAAGCTTTCTTT. It is translated as CASSLRGVTEAFF. The full variable domain, in which reference TRBV5-1 and TRBJ1-1 provide the parts outside the CDR3, is KAGVTQTPRYLIKTRGQQVTLSCSPISGHRSVSWYQQTPGQGLQFLFEYFSETQRNKGNFPGRFSGRQFSNSRSEMNVSTLELGDSALYLCASSLRGVTEAFFGQGTRLTVV.

The V and J genes are TRBV18 and TRBJ2-1; TRBD1 might be the D (5 bases). The CDR3 consists of 13 residues. Trimming left V 3 bases short and J 8 bases short, with 11 bases between. CDR1 is KGHSH and CDR2 is LQKENI in the germline V gene. In nucleotides, the CDR3 is TGTGCCAGCTCACCGATTCAGGGTGATGAGCAGTTCTTC. Translating it yields CASSPIQGDEQFF.

The chain couples TRBV29-1 to TRBJ1-2; D remains unclear. The V end was cut by 7 bases, the J end by 0 bases, with 9 bases between. The CDR3 has 12 amino acids. The germline V gene encodes CDR1 SQVTM and CDR2 ANQGSEA. The CDR3 spells CSARMANYGYTF. CDR3 DNA sequence: TGCAGCGCACGGATGGCTAACTATGGCTACACCTTC.

The genes are TRBV18 and TRBJ2-5; tentatively, D is TRBD1 (6 bases). This CDR3 comprises 13 residues. V dropped 4 bases and J dropped 5 bases, with 11 bases sitting between them. CDR1 and CDR2 from the germline V gene are KGHSH and LQKENI. This CDR3 reads CASSRHQGETQYF. For the CDR3, the DNA is TGTGCCAGCTCACGACATCAGGGGGAGACCCAGTACTTC. Looking up the rest from reference TRBV18 and TRBJ2-5 gives the full variable domain: NAGVMQNPRHLVRRRGQEARLRCSPMKGHSHVYWYRQLPEEGLKFMVYLQKENIIDESGMPKERFSAEFPKEGPSILRIQQVVRGDSAAYFCASSRHQGETQYFGPGTRLLVL.

The chain has TRBV14 and TRBJ2-5; 10 bases match TRBD1. This CDR3 region has 14 residues. The V and J ends lost 5 bases and 11 bases, in that order; junction bases with no gene match: 11. From germline, CDR1 is SGHDN and CDR2 FVKESK. This chain's CDR3 is CASSYDRGLGEQYF. CDR3 nucleotides: TGTGCCAGCAGCTACGACAGGGGGCTAGGGGAGCAGTACTTC.

The gene calls are TRBV9 and TRBJ2-3, with 7 bases identical to TRBD2. The CDR3 runs to 13 residues. Germline loops: CDR1 SGDLS, CDR2 YYNGEE. J lost 4 bases, V lost 5 bases, and 4 bases had no gene match. The CDR3 bases are TGTGCCAGCAGTTGGGCGGGGGCAGATACGCAGTATTTT. This translates into CASSWAGADTQYF.

This clonotype was counted a few times. The chain employs TRBV5-1 and TRBJ2-3, with TRBD1 matching over 7 bases. Germline V CDR1 and CDR2: SGHRS, YFSETQ. This CDR3 region has 13 residues. V lost 5 bases and J lost 2; bases outside the gene matches: 2. CDR3 DNA: TGCGCCAGCAGGGACAGGACCACAGATACGCAGTATTTT. Translating gives CASRDRTTDTQYF.

The rearrangement joins TRBV5-1 to TRBJ1-6; D gene uncertain. CDR3 length: 13 residues. Trimming took 5 bases from V and 5 from J, leaving 8 bases between them. The germline V gene has CDR1 SGHRS and CDR2 YFSETQ. CDR3 in DNA: TGCGCCAGCAGAAGTGGGAATAATTCACCCCTCCACTTT. This translates into CASRSGNNSPLHF.

This clonotype was counted only a few times. The chain recombines TRBV4-2 with TRBJ2-3; no clear D gene. CDR1 LGHNA and CDR2 YNFKEQ come from the germline V gene. Deletions cut 0 bases from V and 11 bases from J, with 9 bases between. There are 12 residues in the CDR3. The CDR3 loop is CASSQDRAQQYF. The CDR3 nucleotides read TGTGCCAGCAGCCAAGATCGGGCCCAGCAGTATTTT.

The chain joins TRBV7-9 to TRBJ1-1; D is uncertain. Trimming removed 1 base at V and 0 bases at J, with 12 bases between. Germline loops: CDR1 SEHNR, CDR2 FQNEAQ (reference sequence). The CDR3 loop spans 16 amino acids. DNA of the CDR3: TGTGCCAGCAGCTTAGGATTTTCGGGGATGAACACTGAAGCTTTCTTT. This codes for CASSLGFSGMNTEAFF.

This clonotype has just a few counts. The chain is built from TRBV4-2 and TRBJ2-5; TRBD1 might be the D (6 bases). CDR1 is LGHNA and CDR2 is YNFKEQ in the germline V gene. This CDR3 is 15 amino acids long. Trimming removed 0 bases from V and 2 bases from J, with 10 bases in between. The CDR3 here is CASSQDRTEQETQYF. In DNA form, the CDR3 reads TGTGCCAGCAGCCAAGATCGGACAGAACAAGAGACCCAGTACTTC.

This clonotype was seen a few times. The chain couples TRBV12-3 or TRBV12-4 to TRBJ1-2; D may be TRBD1 (5 bases). This CDR3 region has 15 residues. The V end lost 7 bases, the J end lost 8 bases, and 23 bases lay between the germline ends. The CDR3 here is CASTHVWTGEGGYTF. The CDR3 bases are TGTGCCAGCACTCATGTGTGGACGGGCGAGGGGGGCTACACCTTC.

The rearrangement links TRBV10-1 to TRBJ2-7; perhaps TRBD2 as D (5 bases). V was trimmed by 3 bases and J by 6 bases, leaving 9 bases between them. The CDR3 runs to 12 residues. In germline, CDR1 is WNHNN, CDR2 SYGVQD (reference sequence). The CDR3 nucleotides read TGCGCCAGCAGTGATCCGGGGTTCGAGCAGTACTTC. Protein sequence: CASSDPGFEQYF.

The J gene is TRBJ1-4, the V gene TRBV7-8, with unresolved D. V gave up 1 base and J gave up 0 bases, with 6 bases separating them. The CDR3 contains 15 residues. CDR1 and CDR2 from the germline V gene are SGHVS and FQNEAQ. CDR3 in DNA: TGTGCCAGCAGCTTAGGTTACCCAACTAATGAAAAACTGTTTTTT. Protein: CASSLGYPTNEKLFF.

This clonotype appeared a few times. The rearrangement joins TRBV20-1 to TRBJ2-5, with 9 positions matching TRBD1. The V gene's germline CDR1 is DFQATT and CDR2 SNEGSKA (reference sequence). The CDR3 has 14 residues. V gave up 3 bases and J gave up 3 bases; unmatched junction bases: 5. The CDR3 here is CSARTGTGKETQYF. In DNA, the CDR3 is TGCAGTGCTAGGACCGGGACAGGGAAAGAGACCCAGTACTTC.

A few counts support this clonotype. V usage is TRBV6-6 and J usage is TRBJ1-5; D may be TRBD1 (5 bases). CDR1 is MNHNY, CDR2 SVGAGI, per germline (reference sequence). V lost 5 bases to trimming and J lost 6 bases, with 8 bases between them. This CDR3 is built from 12 residues. This chain's CDR3 is CASSEGIQPQHF. The CDR3 coding sequence is TGTGCCAGCAGTGAGGGGATTCAGCCCCAGCATTTT.

As concerns this clonotype: Compared with germline, one end of the junction differs, possibly owing to a read error. The chain carries TRBV7-7 and TRBJ2-1, with D possibly TRBD2 on 6 matching bases. The J call may not be correct, given that the DNA end is closer to TRBJ2-7. The CDR3 runs to 15 residues. CDR1 is SSHAT and CDR2 is FNYEAQ in the germline V gene (reference sequence). The DNA of the CDR3 is TGTGCTAGCAGCCCAGCGGGTAGCTCCTACAATGAGCAGTACTTC. It is translated as CASSPAGSSYNEQYF.